Listed here are 5 T cell receptor beta chains from one sample, sequenced in a study of T cells after yellow fever vaccination (dated by TCRdb to about 2019). Libraries were prepared through 5' RACE. Sequencing was performed on an Illumina HiSeq 2500. TCRdb reprocessed the public reads (quality trimming at Q25 with fastp, clone calling with MiXCR) and kept in-frame beta chains. Here each entry gathers all rows of one CDR3 protein and keeps the most common genes and DNA. The sample includes 400,000 or so distinct CDR3 sequences, with roughly 6.1% observed a single time. In total, the top ten clones hold approximately 16% of the sample. What this sample's treatment or condition label stands for: live attenuated yellow fever vaccine strain. The source material was PBMCs, sampled 5 days after the yellow fever booster vaccination. The receptors originated from a young man who received the YFV17D yellow fever vaccine.

This clonotype was counted only a few times. The chain links TRBV7-9 to TRBJ2-1; 8 nucleotides align to TRBD2. Germline CDR1 and CDR2: SEHNR and FQNEAQ (reference sequence). CDR3 length equals 13 residues. Trimming took 4 bases from V and 9 from J; bases not matched to a gene: 5. The chain's CDR3 is CASSSGRALEQFF. The CDR3 coding sequence is TGTGCCAGCAGCTCCGGGAGGGCCCTTGAGCAGTTCTTC.

In this sample, this clonotype turned up many times. This rearrangement joins TRBV29-1 to TRBJ2-7; D is unclear. The germline CDR1 and CDR2 sequences are SQVTM and ANQGSEA. The CDR3 sequence is 12 residues long. V lost 4 bases, J lost 0 bases, and 7 bases lay in between. The CDR3 spells CSVVGYSYEQYF. The CDR3 DNA reads as TGCAGCGTTGTTGGCTACTCCTACGAGCAGTACTTC.

This clonotype was picked up a small number of times. The chain couples TRBV11-2 to TRBJ2-2; 9 bases are shared with TRBD1. Trimming at V came to 5 bases and at J to 1 base, leaving 5 bases not matched to a gene. The CDR3 is 16 amino acids. CDR1 SGHAT and CDR2 FQNNGV come from the germline V gene. The CDR3, as DNA: TGTGCCAGCAGCCTCCAGACAGGGGGGAACACCGGGGAGCTGTTTTTT. Translation gives CASSLQTGGNTGELFF.

This clonotype was detected many times. V is TRBV28 and J is TRBJ1-1; D uncertain. The V gene lost 3 bases and the J gene lost 2 bases, with 7 bases spanning the gap. The CDR3 consists of 13 residues. Looked up from germline, CDR1 is MDHEN and CDR2 is SYDVKM. CDR3 nucleotide sequence: TGTGCCAGCAGTTTTTGGCTAAACACTGAAGCTTTCTTT. Translating gives CASSFWLNTEAFF.

This clonotype has ten or more counts. At one boundary the junction diverges from the germline segment, which might be a read error. The CDR3, as DNA: TGCGCCAGCACCTTGGCAGGGACAGGGCCTTACGTGCAGTACTTC. It encodes CASTLAGTGPYVQYF. The rearrangement joins TRBV5-1 to TRBJ2-7, with 9 nucleotides matching TRBD1. The CDR3 runs 15 residues. CDR1 SGHRS and CDR2 YFSETQ come from the germline V gene.